These 27 T cell receptor beta chains originate from one sample sequenced in a study of T cell responses to AZD1222 COVID-19 vaccine. TCRdb's copy holds only in-frame clones and misses some; the assay was immunoSEQ multiplex PCR. The profile shows some 120,000 clones, under 85% of them singletons. The sequenced sample was peripheral blood, obtained on day 0 of AZD1222 vaccination. These receptors were collected from an adult in good health.

This clone appeared a single time. CDR3: CASSPGTGVRTEAFF. For the CDR3, the DNA is TGTGCCAGCAGCCCTGGGACAGGGGTTCGAACTGAAGCTTTCTTT. This rearrangement joins TRBV7-6 to TRBJ1-1, with TRBD1 matching 10 bases. The CDR3 loop spans 15 amino acids. Trimming at V came to 5 bases and at J to 5 bases, leaving 8 bases not matched to a gene. Per germline, CDR1 SGHVS and CDR2 FNYEAQ. The full variable domain, with the rest looked up from reference TRBV7-6 and TRBJ1-1, is GAGVSQSPRYKVTKRGQDVALRCDPISGHVSLYWYRQALGQGPEFLTYFNYEAQQDKSGLPNDRFSAERPEGSISTLTIQRTEQRDSAMYRCASSPGTGVRTEAFFGQGTRLTVV.

The chain is built from TRBV21-1 and TRBJ1-2. TRBV21-1 is tagged as a pseudogene. This CDR3 spans 10 amino acids. The CDR3 protein is CASSKDGYTF. CDR3 nucleotides: TGTGCCAGCAGCAAAGATGGCTACACCTTC.

J is TRBJ1-6 and V is TRBV21-1; the table gives TRBD1 as D, unverified against the DNA. TRBV21-1 is noted as a pseudogene. The CDR3 totals 17 residues. CDR3 in amino acids: CASIPWTGGFGNSPLHF. The CDR3 DNA reads TGTGCCAGCATTCCATGGACAGGGGGCTTCGGAAATTCACCCCTCCACTTT.

This rearrangement joins TRBV11-2 to TRBJ2-7, with a weak D call TRBD1 (6 bases). The V end lost 7 bases, the J end lost 2 bases, and 18 bases lay between the germline ends. CDR1 is SGHAT, CDR2 FQNNGV, per germline. The CDR3 covers 15 residues. The DNA for the CDR3 is TGTGCCAGCAACCCCGGGACAAAAGACCCCTACGAGCAGTACTTC. Its translation is CASNPGTKDPYEQYF.

V and J are TRBV6-5 and TRBJ1-1; D unresolved. Deletions cut 0 bases from V and 6 bases from J, with 8 bases between. The V gene's germline CDR1 is MNHEY and CDR2 SVGAGI. The CDR3 runs 13 residues. The CDR3: CASSYSGRAEAFF. The CDR3 nucleotides read TGTGCCAGCAGTTACTCCGGGCGGGCTGAAGCTTTCTTT.

This chain links TRBV9 with TRBJ2-2; D is possibly TRBD2 (5 bases). The CDR3 runs 15 residues. Trimming pared 4 bases from V and 5 bases from J, leaving 15 bases between. Per germline, CDR1 SGDLS and CDR2 YYNGEE. This CDR3 reads CASSPRTGGTGELFF. CDR3 DNA sequence: TGTGCCAGCAGCCCAAGGACTGGAGGAACCGGGGAGCTGTTTTTT. Complete variable domain (other parts from reference TRBV9 and TRBJ2-2): DSGVTQTPKHLITATGQRVTLRCSPRSGDLSVYWYQQSLDQGLQFLIQYYNGEERAKGNILERFSAQQFPDLHSELNLSSLELGDSALYFCASSPRTGGTGELFFGEGSRLTVL.

In nucleotides, the CDR3 is TGTGCCAGCAGCTTAGGTGGCGGGGGGGCCGGAGAGACCCAGTACTTC. Its protein product is CASSLGGGGAGETQYF. V usage is TRBV5-6 and J usage is TRBJ2-5; TRBD2 matches at 9 bases. This CDR3 contains 16 residues. After removal of 2 bases from V and 4 bases from J, the junction contained 9 bases not matched to a gene. Germline V gene sequence: CDR1 SGHDT, CDR2 YYEEEE.

The chain joins TRBV2 to TRBJ2-7; TRBD2 matches 8 bases. V was pared by 3 bases and J by 3 bases, with 10 bases of the junction left unmatched. The CDR3 sequence is 16 residues long. CDR1 is SNHLY and CDR2 is FYNNEI in the germline V gene. In nucleotides, the CDR3 is TGTGCCAGCAGTGATTGGGCCGGAGCGGGGGTCTACGAGCAGTACTTC. Translated, it gives CASSDWAGAGVYEQYF.

The chain uses TRBV11-3 and TRBJ2-7; 7 bases are shared with TRBD1. The CDR3 consists of 15 residues. The junction had 12 bases not matched to a gene; V was cut back by 8 bases and J by 2 bases. Germline V lookup: CDR1 SGHNT, CDR2 YENEEA. CDR3 DNA: TGTGCCAGCCGACCCGGGACAGTCCCTACCTACGAGCAGTACTTC. Translation gives CASRPGTVPTYEQYF.

V gene TRBV7-2 combines with J gene TRBJ2-1; TRBD2 aligns across 7 bases. Germline values: CDR1 SGHTA, CDR2 FQGNSA. This CDR3 has 13 residues. The ends lost 6 bases at V and 7 bases at J; junction bases unmatched: 6. CDR3 coding DNA: TGTGCCAGCAGTTCGGGGAGGGATAATGAGCAGTTCTTC. This translates into CASSSGRDNEQFF.

This chain joins TRBV7-8 and TRBJ2-7; 8 positions agree with TRBD1. Germline CDR1 and CDR2: SGHVS and FQNEAQ. V lost 7 bases and J lost 1; bases outside the gene matches: 9. The CDR3 has 15 amino acids. The CDR3 nucleotides read TGTGCCAGCACCCTCGGGACAGGAGCTTCCTACGAGCAGTACTTC. Translated, it gives CASTLGTGASYEQYF. Drawing the rest from reference TRBV7-8 and TRBJ2-7, the complete variable domain is GAGVSQSPRYKVAKRGQDVALRCDPISGHVSLFWYQQALGQGPEFLTYFQNEAQLDKSGLPSDRFFAERPEGSVSTLKIQRTQQEDSAVYLCASTLGTGASYEQYFGPGTRLTVT.

The chain combines TRBV28 with TRBJ1-6; perhaps TRBD1 as D (6 bases). The germline V and J ends were trimmed by 6 bases and 7 bases, with 19 bases remaining between them. The CDR3 has 16 amino acids. Germline CDR1 and CDR2: MDHEN and SYDVKM. CDR3 coding DNA: TGTGCCAGCAGCCCGGGGGGGCACCTGACCAATTCACCCCTCCACTTT. This encodes CASSPGGHLTNSPLHF.

This rearrangement joins TRBV2 to TRBJ1-5; a possible D gene is TRBD1 (6 bases). Per the germline V gene, CDR1 is SNHLY and CDR2 is FYNNEI. The CDR3 runs to 14 residues. Trimming stripped 3 bases from V and 7 bases from J, with 13 bases between. The CDR3 reads CASSETTGGQPQHF. The CDR3 nucleotides are TGTGCCAGCAGTGAGACGACAGGTGGCCAGCCCCAGCATTTT.

The rearrangement joins TRBV30 to TRBJ1-1; D perhaps matches TRBD1 (6 bases). The length of the CDR3 is 11 residues. V was cut by 5 bases and J by 13 bases, with 17 bases left in between. Germline-derived CDR1 and CDR2 are GTSNPN and SVGIG (reference sequence). The CDR3 bases are TGTGCCTGGGGAAGGGGGGGCTTGGGTTTCTTT. Its translation: CAWGRGGLGFF.

This chain joins TRBV4-3 and TRBJ1-4; perhaps TRBD1 as D (6 bases). Germline V gene data show CDR1 as LGHNA and CDR2 as YSLEER. CDR3 length: 15 residues. Trimming removed 2 bases at V and 5 bases at J, with 12 bases between. CDR3 DNA: TGCGCCAGCAGCCAAATAAGGGGGACAAATGAAAAACTGTTTTTT. Protein sequence: CASSQIRGTNEKLFF.

The J gene is TRBJ2-2, the V gene TRBV11-3; 9 bases are a match to TRBD1. V shed 5 bases and J 2 bases; nucleotides not matched to a gene: 3. CDR1 and CDR2 (germline): SGHNT, YENEEA. This CDR3 is 15 amino acids long. The CDR3 DNA reads TGTGCCAGCAGCGCGGACAGGGGAAACACCGGGGAGCTGTTTTTT. Its protein is CASSADRGNTGELFF. Using reference TRBV11-3 and TRBJ2-2 for the parts outside the CDR3, the full variable domain is EAGVVQSPRYKIIEKKQPVAFWCNPISGHNTLYWYLQNLGQGPELLIRYENEEAVDDSQLPKDRFSAERLKGVDSTLKIQPAELGDSAVYLCASSADRGNTGELFFGEGSRLTVL.

The V and J genes are TRBV6-5 and TRBJ2-1; possibly TRBD2 for D (6 bases). CDR3 size: 15 residues. CDR1 and CDR2 from the germline V gene are MNHEY and SVGAGI. Trimming left V 6 bases short and J 3 bases short, with 15 bases between. The CDR3 bases are TGTGCCAGCAGCCGGAATGGGGGGTACTACAATGAGCAGTTCTTC. Translation gives CASSRNGGYYNEQFF.

V and J are TRBV6-5 and TRBJ2-7; tentative D call: TRBD1 (5 bases). CDR3 length: 14 amino acids. CDR1 MNHEY and CDR2 SVGAGI come from the germline V gene. Trimming pared 6 bases from V and 7 bases from J, leaving 19 bases between. The CDR3 DNA follows: TGTGCCAGCAGGGGTGGGGCAGGGATACGTGAGCAGTACTTC. Its protein product is CASRGGAGIREQYF.

The gene calls are TRBV3-1 (or the pseudogene TRBV3-2) and TRBJ2-1; D unclear. Germline loops: CDR1 LGHDT, CDR2 YNNKEL (reference sequence). Trimming removed 6 bases at V and 0 bases at J, with 12 bases between. CDR3 size: 15 residues. The CDR3, as DNA: TGTGCCAGCAGTCTCGACCGTAGCTCCTACAATGAGCAGTTCTTC. It encodes CASSLDRSSYNEQFF.

V is TRBV28 and J is TRBJ1-1, with unresolved D. V was trimmed by 6 bases and J by 1 base, leaving 3 bases between them. CDR3 length equals 11 residues. CDR1 MDHEN and CDR2 SYDVKM come from the germline V gene. The CDR3 DNA reads as TGTGCCAGCAGCACGAACACTGAAGCTTTCTTT. Protein: CASSTNTEAFF.

The chain uses TRBV5-1 and TRBJ2-7, with 12 bases matching TRBD2. The ends lost 4 bases at V and 3 bases at J; junction bases unmatched: 8. Per germline, CDR1 SGHRS and CDR2 YFSETQ. The CDR3 loop spans 16 amino acids. CDR3 protein: CASSPGGLAGNYEQYF. CDR3 bases: TGCGCCAGCAGCCCTGGCGGACTAGCGGGGAACTACGAGCAGTACTTC.

This chain joins TRBV5-8 and TRBJ1-5, with 8 bases lining up with TRBD1. Germline-derived CDR1 and CDR2 are SGHTS and YDEGEE. This CDR3 has 15 amino acids. The V and J ends lost 4 bases and 4 bases, in that order; junction bases with no gene match: 7. For the CDR3, the DNA is TGTGCCAGCAGCAAAAGGACAGGGACTAATCAGCCCCAGCATTTT. Translation gives CASSKRTGTNQPQHF.

The table lists this clone with a few counts. The chain couples TRBV5-4 to TRBJ2-3; 11 bases align to TRBD2. V lost 4 bases to trimming and J lost 2 bases; unmatched junction nucleotides: 9. The CDR3 is 17 residues long. The V gene's germline CDR1 is SGHNT and CDR2 YYREEE (reference sequence). This CDR3 reads CASSAVTSGRNTDTQYF. CDR3 nucleotides: TGTGCCAGCAGCGCCGTCACTAGCGGGAGAAACACAGATACGCAGTATTTT.

CDR3 sequence reads: CASGLGQGAYNEQFF. DNA for the CDR3: TGTGCCAGCGGGTTGGGGCAGGGGGCCTACAATGAGCAGTTCTTC. The rearrangement links TRBV27 to TRBJ2-1, with 7 positions matching TRBD1. J lost 2 bases, V lost 8 bases, and 9 bases had no gene match. The CDR3 extends over 15 amino acids. Germline V lookup: CDR1 MNHEY, CDR2 SMNVEV (reference sequence).

This chain connects TRBV3-1 (or the pseudogene TRBV3-2) to TRBJ2-7, with TRBD1 matching over 7 bases. Germline V lookup: CDR1 LGHDT, CDR2 YNNKEL (reference sequence). The CDR3 covers 13 residues. Germline trimming cut 8 bases from V and 0 bases from J; bases unmatched to any gene: 4. CDR3 region: CASRDSVSYEQYF. The CDR3 coding sequence is TGTGCCAGCCGGGACAGCGTCTCCTACGAGCAGTACTTC.

The gene calls are TRBV2 and TRBJ1-1, with 7 bases aligning to TRBD1. CDR3 length equals 17 residues. CDR1 is SNHLY, CDR2 FYNNEI, per germline. The J segment lost 0 bases and the V segment lost 2 bases, leaving 9 bases of the junction unmatched. The CDR3 is CASSEILGQNLNTEAFF. In nucleotides, the CDR3 is TGTGCCAGCAGTGAAATCTTGGGACAGAACCTGAACACTGAAGCTTTCTTT.

The chain has TRBV28 and TRBJ1-1, with 9 bases lining up with TRBD1. Trimming took 10 bases from V and 4 from J; bases not matched to a gene: 10. Germline V lookup: CDR1 MDHEN, CDR2 SYDVKM. This CDR3 spans 14 amino acids. This CDR3 is CATQSGTGFTEAFF. Here the CDR3 DNA reads TGTGCCACCCAATCCGGGACAGGGTTCACTGAAGCTTTCTTT.